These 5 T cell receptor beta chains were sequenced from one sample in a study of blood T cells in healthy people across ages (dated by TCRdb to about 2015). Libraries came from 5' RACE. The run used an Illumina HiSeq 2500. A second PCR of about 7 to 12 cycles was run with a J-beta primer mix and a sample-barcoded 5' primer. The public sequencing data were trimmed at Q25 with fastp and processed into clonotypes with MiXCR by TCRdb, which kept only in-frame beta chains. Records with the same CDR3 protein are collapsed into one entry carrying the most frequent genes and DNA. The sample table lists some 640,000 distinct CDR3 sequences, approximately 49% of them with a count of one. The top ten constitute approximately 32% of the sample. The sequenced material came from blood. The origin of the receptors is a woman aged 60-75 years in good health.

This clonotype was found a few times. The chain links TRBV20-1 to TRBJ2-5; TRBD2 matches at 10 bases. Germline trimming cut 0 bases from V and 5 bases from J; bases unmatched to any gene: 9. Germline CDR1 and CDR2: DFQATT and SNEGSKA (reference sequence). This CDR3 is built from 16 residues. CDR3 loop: CSARDPAGGSGETQYF. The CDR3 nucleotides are TGCAGTGCTAGAGATCCAGCGGGAGGGTCGGGTGAGACCCAGTACTTC.

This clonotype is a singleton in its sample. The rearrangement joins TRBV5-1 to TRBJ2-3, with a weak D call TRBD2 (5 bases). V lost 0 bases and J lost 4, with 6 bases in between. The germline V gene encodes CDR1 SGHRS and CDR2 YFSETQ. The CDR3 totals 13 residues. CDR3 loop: CASSLELADTQYF. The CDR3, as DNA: TGCGCCAGCAGCTTGGAACTAGCAGATACGCAGTATTTT.

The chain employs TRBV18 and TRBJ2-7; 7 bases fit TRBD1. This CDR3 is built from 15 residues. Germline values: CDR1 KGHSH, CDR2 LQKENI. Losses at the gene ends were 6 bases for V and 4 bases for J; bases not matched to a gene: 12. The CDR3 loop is CASSRTAGTEYEQYF. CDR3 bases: TGTGCCAGCTCGCGGACCGCCGGGACAGAGTACGAGCAGTACTTC. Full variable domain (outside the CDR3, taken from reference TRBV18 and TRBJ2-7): NAGVMQNPRHLVRRRGQEARLRCSPMKGHSHVYWYRQLPEEGLKFMVYLQKENIIDESGMPKERFSAEFPKEGPSILRIQQVVRGDSAAYFCASSRTAGTEYEQYFGPGTRLTVT.

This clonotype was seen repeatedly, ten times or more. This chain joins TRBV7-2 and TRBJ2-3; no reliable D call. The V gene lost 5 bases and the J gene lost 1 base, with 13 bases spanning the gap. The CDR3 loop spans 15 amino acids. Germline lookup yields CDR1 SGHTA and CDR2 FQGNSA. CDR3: CASSRDTDGTDTQYF. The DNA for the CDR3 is TGTGCCAGCAGCCGCGACACAGATGGCACAGATACGCAGTATTTT.

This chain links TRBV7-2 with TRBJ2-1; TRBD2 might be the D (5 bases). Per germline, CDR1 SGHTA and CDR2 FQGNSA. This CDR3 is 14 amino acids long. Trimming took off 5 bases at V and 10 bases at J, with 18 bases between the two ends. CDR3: CASSRRETLREQFF. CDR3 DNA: TGTGCCAGCAGCCGCCGGGAAACACTACGAGAGCAGTTCTTC. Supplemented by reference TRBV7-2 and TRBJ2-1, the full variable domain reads GAGVSQSPSNKVTEKGKDVELRCDPISGHTALYWYRQSLGQGLEFLIYFQGNSAPDKSGLPSDRFSAERTGGSVSTLTIQRTQQEDSAVYLCASSRRETLREQFFGPGTRLTVL.